This T cell receptor (beta chain) is drawn from a study of long-term antiretroviral therapy in people with HIV. Survey-level immunoSEQ v3.0 assays were run. For each individual sample, sequencing targeted about 40,000-55,000 T-cell genomes. Measured with immunoSEQ multiplex PCR; TCRdb has only the in-frame clones, and not every one. This repertoire shows 30,000 to 40,000 clones, 75% to 90% found once; its top ten account for roughly 5.8%. Broader study findings: Controls had broader CDR3 length ranges than HIV repertoires did. The study lacked data on ART adherence, viral resistance or therapy changes.

The table lists this clone with a few counts. Its specificity is unknown. Trimming left V 6 bases short and J 0 bases short, with 6 bases between. The germline V gene has CDR1 MNHEY and CDR2 SVGAGI. The CDR3 has 13 amino acids. This material consisted of unsorted PBMCs, taken 1 year after starting antiretroviral therapy. This clonotype was sampled from a man between 18 and 29 years old with HIV. V usage is TRBV6-5 and J usage is TRBJ1-5; D not resolved. CDR3 bases: TGTGCCAGCAGACAGTATAGCAATCAGCCCCAGCATTTT. Protein product: CASRQYSNQPQHF.